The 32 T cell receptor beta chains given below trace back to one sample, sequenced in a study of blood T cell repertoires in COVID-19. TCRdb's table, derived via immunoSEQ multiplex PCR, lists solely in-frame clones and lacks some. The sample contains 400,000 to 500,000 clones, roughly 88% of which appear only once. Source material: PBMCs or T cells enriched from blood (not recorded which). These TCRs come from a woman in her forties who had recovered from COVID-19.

The DNA of the CDR3 is TGTGCCACCAGCAGAGGCAGCTACGAGCAGTACTTC. Amino acids: CATSRGSYEQYF. The chain carries TRBV15 and TRBJ2-7; D is uncertain. The ends were cut back, 1 base at V and 3 bases at J, with 4 bases in the middle. This CDR3 is 12 amino acids long. Germline-derived CDR1 and CDR2 are LNHNV and YYDKDF (reference sequence).

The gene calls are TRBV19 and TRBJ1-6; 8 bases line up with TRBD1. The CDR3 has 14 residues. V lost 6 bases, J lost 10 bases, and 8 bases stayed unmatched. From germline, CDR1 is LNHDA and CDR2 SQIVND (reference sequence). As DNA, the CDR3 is TGTGCCAGTAGCCAGTACAGGGGGGACTCACCCCTCCACTTT. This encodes CASSQYRGDSPLHF.

The DNA of the CDR3 is TGTGCCAGCAGTTACGCGGCCCCTGGAAACACCATATATTTT. It codes for CASSYAAPGNTIYF. J is TRBJ1-3 and V is TRBV6-5; D uncertain. The germline V gene encodes CDR1 MNHEY and CDR2 SVGAGI. There are 14 residues in the CDR3. The ends were cut back, 2 bases at V and 2 bases at J, with 7 bases in the middle.

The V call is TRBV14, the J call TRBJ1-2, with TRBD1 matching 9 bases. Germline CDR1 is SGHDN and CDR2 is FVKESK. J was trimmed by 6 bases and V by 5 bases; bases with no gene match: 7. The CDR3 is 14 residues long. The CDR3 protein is CASSFGQGRHGYTF. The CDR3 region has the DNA TGTGCCAGCAGCTTCGGACAGGGGAGGCATGGCTACACCTTC.

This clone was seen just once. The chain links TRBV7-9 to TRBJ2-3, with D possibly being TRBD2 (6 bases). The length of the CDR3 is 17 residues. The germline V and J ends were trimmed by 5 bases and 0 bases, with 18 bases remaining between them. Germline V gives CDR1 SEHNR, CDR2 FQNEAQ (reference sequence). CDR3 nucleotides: TGTGCCAGCAGCCCTCCGGGTGGCGGGACTAGCACAGATACGCAGTATTTT. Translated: CASSPPGGGTSTDTQYF.

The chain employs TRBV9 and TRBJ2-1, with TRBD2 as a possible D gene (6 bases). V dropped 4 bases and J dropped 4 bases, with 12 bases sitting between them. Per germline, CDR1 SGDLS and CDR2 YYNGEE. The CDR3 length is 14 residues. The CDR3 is CASSPTDYYNEQFF. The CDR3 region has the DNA TGTGCCAGCAGCCCTACGGACTATTACAATGAGCAGTTCTTC.

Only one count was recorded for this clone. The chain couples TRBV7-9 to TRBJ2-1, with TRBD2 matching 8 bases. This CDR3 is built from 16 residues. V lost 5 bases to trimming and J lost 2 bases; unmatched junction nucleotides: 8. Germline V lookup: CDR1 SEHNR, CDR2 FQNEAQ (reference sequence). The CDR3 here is CASSPYSGATYNEQFF. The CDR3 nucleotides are TGTGCCAGCAGCCCATATAGCGGGGCGACCTACAATGAGCAGTTCTTC.

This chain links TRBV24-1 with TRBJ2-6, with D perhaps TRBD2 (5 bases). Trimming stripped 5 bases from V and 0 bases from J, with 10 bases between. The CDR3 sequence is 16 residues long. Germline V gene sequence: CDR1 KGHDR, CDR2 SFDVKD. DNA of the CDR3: TGTGCCACCAGTGCCCCGGGGAGCTCTGGGGCCAACGTCCTGACTTTC. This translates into CATSAPGSSGANVLTF.

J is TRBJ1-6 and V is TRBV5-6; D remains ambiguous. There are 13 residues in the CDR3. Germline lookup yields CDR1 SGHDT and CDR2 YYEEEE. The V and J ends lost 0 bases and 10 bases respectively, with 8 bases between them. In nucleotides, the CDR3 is TGTGCCAGCAGCTTGGGGGTGGGCTCACCCCTCCACTTT. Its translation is CASSLGVGSPLHF.

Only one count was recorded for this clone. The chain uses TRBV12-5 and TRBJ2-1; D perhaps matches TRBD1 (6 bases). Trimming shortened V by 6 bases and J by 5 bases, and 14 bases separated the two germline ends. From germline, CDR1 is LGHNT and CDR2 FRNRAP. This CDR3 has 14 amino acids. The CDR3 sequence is CASGLNRDNNEQFF. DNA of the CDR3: TGTGCTAGTGGCCTTAACAGGGACAACAATGAGCAGTTCTTC.

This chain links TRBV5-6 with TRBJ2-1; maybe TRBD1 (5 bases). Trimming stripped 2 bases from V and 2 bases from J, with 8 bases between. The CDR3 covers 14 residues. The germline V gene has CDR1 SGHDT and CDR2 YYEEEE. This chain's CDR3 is CASSLGEAYNEQFF. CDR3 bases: TGTGCCAGCAGCTTAGGGGAAGCCTACAATGAGCAGTTCTTC.

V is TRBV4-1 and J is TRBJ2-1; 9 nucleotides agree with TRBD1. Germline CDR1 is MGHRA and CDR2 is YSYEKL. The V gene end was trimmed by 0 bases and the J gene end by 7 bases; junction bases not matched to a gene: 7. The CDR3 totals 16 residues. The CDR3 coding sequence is TGCGCCAGCAGCCAAGAAAGGGACAGGGTACTAAATGAGCAGTTCTTC. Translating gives CASSQERDRVLNEQFF.

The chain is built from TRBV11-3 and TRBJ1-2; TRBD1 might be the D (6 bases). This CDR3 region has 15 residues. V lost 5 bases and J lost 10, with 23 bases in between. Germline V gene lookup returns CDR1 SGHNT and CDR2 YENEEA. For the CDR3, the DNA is TGTGCCAGCAGCCCGAGGGGGACACTGAGACAGAACTACACCTTC. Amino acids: CASSPRGTLRQNYTF.

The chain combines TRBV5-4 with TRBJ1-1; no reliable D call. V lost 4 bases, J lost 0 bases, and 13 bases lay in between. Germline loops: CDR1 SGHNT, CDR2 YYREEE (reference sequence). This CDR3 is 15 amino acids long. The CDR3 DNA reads TGTGCCAGCAGCGGAGGGTCGCCCTTGAACACTGAAGCTTTCTTT. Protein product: CASSGGSPLNTEAFF. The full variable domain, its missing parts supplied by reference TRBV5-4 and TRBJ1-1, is ETGVTQSPTHLIKTRGQQVTLRCSSQSGHNTVSWYQQALGQGPQFIFQYYREEENGRGNFPPRFSGLQFPNYSSELNVNALELDDSALYLCASSGGSPLNTEAFFGQGTRLTVV.

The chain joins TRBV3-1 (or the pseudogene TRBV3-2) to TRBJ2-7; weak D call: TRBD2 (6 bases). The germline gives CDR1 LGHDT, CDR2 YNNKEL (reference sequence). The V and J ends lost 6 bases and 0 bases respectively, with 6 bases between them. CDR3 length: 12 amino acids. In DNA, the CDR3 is TGTGCCAGCAGTAGCGGCTCCTACGAGCAGTACTTC. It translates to CASSSGSYEQYF.

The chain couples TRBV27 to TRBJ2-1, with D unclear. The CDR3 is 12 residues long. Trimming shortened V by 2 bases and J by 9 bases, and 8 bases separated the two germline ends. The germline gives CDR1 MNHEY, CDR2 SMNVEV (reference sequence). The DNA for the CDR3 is TGTGCCAGCAGTTTAAGTCGCGGTGAGCAGTTCTTC. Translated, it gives CASSLSRGEQFF.

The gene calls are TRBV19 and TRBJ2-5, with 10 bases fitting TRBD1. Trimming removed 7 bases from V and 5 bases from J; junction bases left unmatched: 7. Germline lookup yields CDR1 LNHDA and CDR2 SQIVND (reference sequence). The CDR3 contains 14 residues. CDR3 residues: CASTATGGVETQYF. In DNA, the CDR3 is TGTGCCAGTACCGCGACAGGGGGCGTTGAGACCCAGTACTTC.

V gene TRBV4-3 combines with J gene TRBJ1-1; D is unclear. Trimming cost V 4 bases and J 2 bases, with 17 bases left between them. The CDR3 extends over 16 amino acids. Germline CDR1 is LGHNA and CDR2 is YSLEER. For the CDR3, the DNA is TGCGCCAGCAGCCCTGGCGGAGGGTGGGGAAACACTGAAGCTTTCTTT. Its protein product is CASSPGGGWGNTEAFF.

CDR3 in amino acids: CASSWTEETQYF. For the CDR3, the DNA is TGTGCCAGCAGCTGGACAGAAGAGACCCAGTACTTC. The rearrangement joins TRBV11-2 to TRBJ2-5; D might be TRBD1 (6 bases). CDR1 SGHAT and CDR2 FQNNGV come from the germline V gene. V lost 4 bases to trimming and J lost 3 bases, with 6 bases between them. There are 12 residues in the CDR3.

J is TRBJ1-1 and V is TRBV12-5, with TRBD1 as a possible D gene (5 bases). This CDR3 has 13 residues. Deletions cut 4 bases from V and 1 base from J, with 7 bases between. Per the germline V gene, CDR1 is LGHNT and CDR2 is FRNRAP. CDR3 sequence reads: CASGSGGNTEAFF. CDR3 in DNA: TGTGCTAGTGGTTCCGGGGGGAACACTGAAGCTTTCTTT.

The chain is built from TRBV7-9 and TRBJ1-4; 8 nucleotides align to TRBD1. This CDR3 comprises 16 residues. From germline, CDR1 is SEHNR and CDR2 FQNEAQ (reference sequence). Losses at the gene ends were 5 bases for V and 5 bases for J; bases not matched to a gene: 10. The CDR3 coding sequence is TGTGCCAGCAGCGGACCCATGACAGGGGAGAATGAAAAACTGTTTTTT. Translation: CASSGPMTGENEKLFF.

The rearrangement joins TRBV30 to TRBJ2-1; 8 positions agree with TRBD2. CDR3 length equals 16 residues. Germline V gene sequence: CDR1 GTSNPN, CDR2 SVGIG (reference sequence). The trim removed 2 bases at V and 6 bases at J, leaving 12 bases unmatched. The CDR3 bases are TGTGCCTGGAGTAAAATAGGGACTAGGGTTTTCAATGAGCAGTTCTTC. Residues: CAWSKIGTRVFNEQFF.

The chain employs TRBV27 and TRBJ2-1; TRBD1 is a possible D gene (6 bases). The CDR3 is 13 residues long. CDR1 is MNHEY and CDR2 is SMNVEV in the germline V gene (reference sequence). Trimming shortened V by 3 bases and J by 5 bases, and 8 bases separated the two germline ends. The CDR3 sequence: CASSLDSHNEQFF. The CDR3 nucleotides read TGTGCCAGCAGTTTGGACAGTCACAATGAGCAGTTCTTC.

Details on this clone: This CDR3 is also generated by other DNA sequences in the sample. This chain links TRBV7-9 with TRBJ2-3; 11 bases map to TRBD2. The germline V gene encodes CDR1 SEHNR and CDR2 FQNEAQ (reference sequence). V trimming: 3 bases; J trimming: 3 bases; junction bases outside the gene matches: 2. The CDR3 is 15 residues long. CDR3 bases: TGTGCCAGCAGCTTGGCTAGCGGGAGGACAGATACGCAGTATTTT. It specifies CASSLASGRTDTQYF.

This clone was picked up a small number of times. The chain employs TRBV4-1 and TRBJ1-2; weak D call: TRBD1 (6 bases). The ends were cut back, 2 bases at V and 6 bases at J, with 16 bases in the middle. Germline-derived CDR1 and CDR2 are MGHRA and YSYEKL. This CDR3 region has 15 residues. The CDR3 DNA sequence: TGCGCCAGCAGCCAATTTATTTTACAGGGCCATGGCTACACCTTC. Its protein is CASSQFILQGHGYTF.

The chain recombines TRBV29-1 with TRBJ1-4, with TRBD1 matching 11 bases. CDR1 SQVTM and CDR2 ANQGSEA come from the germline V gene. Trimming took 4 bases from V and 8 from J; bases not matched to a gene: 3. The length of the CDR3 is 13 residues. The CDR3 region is CSVGGQGGEKLFF. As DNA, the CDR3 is TGCAGCGTTGGGGGACAGGGGGGCGAAAAACTGTTTTTT.

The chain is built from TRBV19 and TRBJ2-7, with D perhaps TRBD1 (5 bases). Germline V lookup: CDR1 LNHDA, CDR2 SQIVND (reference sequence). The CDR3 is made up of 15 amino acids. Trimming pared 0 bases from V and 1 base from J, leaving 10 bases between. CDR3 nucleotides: TGTGCCAGTAGTATAGATCTGAGACAGTCCTACGAGCAGTACTTC. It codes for CASSIDLRQSYEQYF.

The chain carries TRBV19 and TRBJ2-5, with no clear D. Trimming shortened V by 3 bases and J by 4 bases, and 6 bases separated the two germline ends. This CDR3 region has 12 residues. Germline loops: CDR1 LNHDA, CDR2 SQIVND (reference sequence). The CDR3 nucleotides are TGTGCCAGTAGTATGATGAGAGAGACCCAGTACTTC. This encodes CASSMMRETQYF.

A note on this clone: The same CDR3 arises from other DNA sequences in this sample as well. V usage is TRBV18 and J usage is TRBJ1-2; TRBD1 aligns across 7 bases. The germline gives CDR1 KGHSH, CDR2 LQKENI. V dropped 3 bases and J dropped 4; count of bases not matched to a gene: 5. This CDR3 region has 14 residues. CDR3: CASSPGQEAYGYTF. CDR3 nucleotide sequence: TGTGCCAGCTCACCCGGACAGGAAGCCTATGGCTACACCTTC. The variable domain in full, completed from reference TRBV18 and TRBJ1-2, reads NAGVMQNPRHLVRRRGQEARLRCSPMKGHSHVYWYRQLPEEGLKFMVYLQKENIIDESGMPKERFSAEFPKEGPSILRIQQVVRGDSAAYFCASSPGQEAYGYTFGSGTRLTVV.

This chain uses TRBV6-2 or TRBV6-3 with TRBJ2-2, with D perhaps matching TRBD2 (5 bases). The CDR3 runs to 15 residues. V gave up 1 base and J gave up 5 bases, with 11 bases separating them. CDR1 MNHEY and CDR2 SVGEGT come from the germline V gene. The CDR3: CASSYLAGSTGELFF. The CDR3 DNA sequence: TGTGCCAGCAGTTACTTGGCGGGCAGTACCGGGGAGCTGTTTTTT.

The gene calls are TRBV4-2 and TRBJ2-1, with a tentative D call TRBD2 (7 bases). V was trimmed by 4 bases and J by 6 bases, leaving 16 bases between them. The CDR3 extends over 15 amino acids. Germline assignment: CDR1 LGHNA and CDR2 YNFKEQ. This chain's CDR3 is CASSLFVGGLNEQFF. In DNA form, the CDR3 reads TGTGCCAGCAGCCTCTTCGTGGGGGGGCTCAATGAGCAGTTCTTC.

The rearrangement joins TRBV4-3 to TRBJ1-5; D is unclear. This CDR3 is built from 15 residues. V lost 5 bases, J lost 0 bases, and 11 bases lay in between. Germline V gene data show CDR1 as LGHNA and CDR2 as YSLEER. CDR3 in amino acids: CASSYDTYSNQPQHF. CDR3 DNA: TGCGCCAGCAGCTATGACACCTATAGCAATCAGCCCCAGCATTTT.